The T cell receptor (beta chain) under discussion was sequenced for a study of T-cell memory formation after mild COVID-19. Germline assignment: CDR1 MNHEY and CDR2 SVGAGI. V was pared by 2 bases and J by 6 bases, with 11 bases between. There are 13 residues in the CDR3. TCRdb fed the 5' RACE reads into MiXCR, producing one record per CDR3 protein. The sample lists about 430,000 distinct CDR3 sequences, 20% to 30% occurring once. Sequenced input: PBMCs or a T cell subset sorted from them (not recorded which). This sequence originates from an adult woman who had mild COVID-19 (a few samples of this study predate the infection). Cell type and time point are not known. This chain connects TRBV6-5 to TRBJ2-7; no clear D gene. CDR3 in amino acids: CASSYVRDREQYF. CDR3 DNA sequence: TGTGCCAGCAGTTACGTAAGGGATCGCGAGCAGTACTTC.